This T cell receptor (beta chain) stems from a study of spatial heterogeneity in lung cancer. About the study: Within tumor regions, the number of TCR transcripts tracked closely with a T cell module score obtained from matched bulk RNA-seq.

Overall study findings and caveats: Higher tumor mutation counts went along with higher counts of expanded intratumoral alpha and beta TCRs.

A unique molecular identifier was carried by every single TCR cDNA molecule. In TCRdb, the 5' RACE reads were re-called with MiXCR into one record per CDR3 protein. The data show approximately 9,000 distinct CDR3 sequences, about 4.5% seen once. The CDR3 has 13 residues. CDR1 and CDR2 (germline): LGHDT, YNNKEL (reference sequence). The ends were cut back, 1 base at V and 8 bases at J, with 8 bases in the middle. Time point reported: sample taken at primary tumor resection. Donors were some 72 untreated early-stage non-small cell lung cancer patients. Whole RNA, isolated from tumor, nontumor lung or frozen PBMC, was sequenced without prior sorting. This clonotype was seen many times. Its antigen is not known.

This clonotype was obtained from a female donor with early-stage non-small cell lung cancer. The source was lung tumor tissue, collected at surgery. This chain connects TRBV3-1 to TRBJ2-2, with D perhaps matching TRBD1 or TRBD2 (6 bases each). The DNA for the CDR3 is TGTGCCAGCAGCCAAGGGGGGGCTGGGGAGCTGTTTTTT. Its protein is CASSQGGAGELFF.